The 20 T cell receptor beta chains below all came from one sample that was sequenced in a study of T cells after yellow fever vaccination. One entry per CDR3 protein, called by TCRdb with MiXCR from the 5' RACE reads. The table has some 320,000 distinct CDR3 sequences, around 4.4% seen once. The specimen comprised PBMCs, sampled 15 days after the yellow fever booster vaccination. These receptors all stem from a man aged 18 to 30 who received the YFV17D yellow fever vaccine.

This clonotype was counted at least ten times. The genes are TRBV12-3 or TRBV12-4 and TRBJ2-2; D uncertain. V shed 4 bases and J shed 6 bases, with 9 bases lying between them. CDR3 size: 13 residues. The CDR3 nucleotides are TGTGCCAGCAGTTCCCCCAACGCCGGGGAGCTGTTTTTT. Amino acids: CASSSPNAGELFF.

V gene TRBV5-1 combines with J gene TRBJ2-7; 8 positions match TRBD2. CDR3 size: 16 residues. CDR1 SGHRS and CDR2 YFSETQ come from the germline V gene. J lost 3 bases, V lost 0 bases, and 8 bases had no gene match. The CDR3 bases are TGCGCCAGCAGCTTGGCCGGGACTAGAGGTTACTACGAGCAGTACTTC. This encodes CASSLAGTRGYYEQYF.

In its sample, this clonotype was seen many times. The V call is TRBV7-2, the J call TRBJ1-5; D possibly corresponds to TRBD1 (6 bases). CDR1 is SGHTA, CDR2 FQGNSA, per germline. The length of the CDR3 is 15 residues. V was clipped by 5 bases and J by 4 bases, with 15 bases between them. CDR3 amino acids: CASSPDRNLNQPQHF. The CDR3 DNA reads as TGTGCCAGCAGCCCCGACAGGAACCTAAATCAGCCCCAGCATTTT.

This chain links TRBV20-1 with TRBJ1-5, with 10 bases identical to TRBD1. The CDR3 is made up of 14 amino acids. V lost 5 bases and J lost 3; bases outside the gene matches: 4. Germline values: CDR1 DFQATT, CDR2 SNEGSKA (reference sequence). CDR3 residues: CSAPGTGVNQPQHF. CDR3 DNA sequence: TGCAGTGCTCCCGGGACAGGGGTCAATCAGCCCCAGCATTTT.

The chain is built from TRBV7-2 and TRBJ2-3; D gene uncertain. V was pared by 1 base and J by 1 base, with 18 bases between. Germline CDR1 and CDR2: SGHTA and FQGNSA. CDR3 length equals 18 residues. CDR3 bases: TGTGCCAGCAGCTTAGGCAGGTTGGCAGGAGAACGCACAGATACGCAGTATTTT. Translated: CASSLGRLAGERTDTQYF.

The chain combines TRBV12-3 or TRBV12-4 with TRBJ1-5; no firm D call. The CDR3 contains 14 residues. V was shortened by 2 bases and J by 1 base, with 6 bases between the two germline ends. The CDR3 sequence: CASSLRLSNQPQHF. The CDR3 coding sequence is TGTGCCAGCAGTTTAAGATTAAGCAATCAGCCCCAGCATTTT.

This clonotype appeared many times. This chain links TRBV10-3 with TRBJ2-3; no firm D call. CDR3 size: 13 residues. Trimming cost V 4 bases and J 0 bases, with 5 bases left between them. Germline loops: CDR1 ENHRY, CDR2 SYGVKD. For the CDR3, the DNA is TGTGCCATCAGTGGGCTAAGCACAGATACGCAGTATTTT. As protein: CAISGLSTDTQYF.

The V gene is TRBV20-1, the J gene TRBJ2-7; D is possibly TRBD2 (5 bases). CDR1 and CDR2 (germline): DFQATT, SNEGSKA (reference sequence). This CDR3 is 13 amino acids long. Trimming left V 2 bases short and J 1 base short, with 9 bases between. CDR3 nucleotide sequence: TGCAGTGCTAGAAATTCGGGATCCTACGAGCAGTACTTC. Translating gives CSARNSGSYEQYF.

The chain combines TRBV10-3 with TRBJ1-5; D is ambiguous. V lost 0 bases, J lost 1 base, and 13 bases lay in between. CDR1 and CDR2 from the germline V gene are ENHRY and SYGVKD. This CDR3 spans 17 amino acids. The CDR3 DNA reads as TGTGCCATCAGTGAGTCGCCCGGCCAAAGCAGCAATCAGCCCCAGCATTTT. This translates into CAISESPGQSSNQPQHF.

The chain combines TRBV20-1 with TRBJ1-6, with TRBD1 as a possible D gene (5 bases). Germline V gene lookup returns CDR1 DFQATT and CDR2 SNEGSKA (reference sequence). V shed 6 bases and J shed 4 bases, with 10 bases lying between them. This CDR3 spans 13 amino acids. As DNA, the CDR3 is TGCAGTGCAGAGACAGCTTATAATTCACCCCTCCACTTT. Protein product: CSAETAYNSPLHF.

This rearrangement joins TRBV5-1 to TRBJ1-2, with D hard to call. Trimming took 0 bases from V and 1 from J, leaving 10 bases between them. The CDR3 length is 15 residues. The V gene's germline CDR1 is SGHRS and CDR2 YFSETQ. CDR3 coding DNA: TGCGCCAGCAGCTTGGAACCCGGAAATAACTATGGCTACACCTTC. This codes for CASSLEPGNNYGYTF. Full variable domain (outside the CDR3, taken from reference TRBV5-1 and TRBJ1-2): KAGVTQTPRYLIKTRGQQVTLSCSPISGHRSVSWYQQTPGQGLQFLFEYFSETQRNKGNFPGRFSGRQFSNSRSEMNVSTLELGDSALYLCASSLEPGNNYGYTFGSGTRLTVV.

This clonotype was seen only a few times. V and J are TRBV4-2 and TRBJ2-3; weak D call: TRBD1 (6 bases). Germline V gives CDR1 LGHNA, CDR2 YNFKEQ. The CDR3 is made up of 15 amino acids. Trimming cost V 1 base and J 3 bases, with 11 bases left between them. The CDR3 nucleotides read TGTGCCAGCAGCCAAGGGGCCCAGGGGACAGATACGCAGTATTTT. Its protein is CASSQGAQGTDTQYF.

This clonotype was recorded many times. This chain joins TRBV27 and TRBJ1-4; D possibly corresponds to TRBD1 (5 bases). Between the trimmed V and J ends, which lost 7 bases and 0 bases, there was a span of 9 bases. Germline CDR1 is MNHEY and CDR2 is SMNVEV (reference sequence). The CDR3 contains 14 residues. The CDR3 is CASKGLATNEKLFF. In DNA form, the CDR3 reads TGTGCCAGCAAGGGACTCGCAACTAATGAAAAACTGTTTTTT.

The gene calls are TRBV7-2 and TRBJ2-2, with no clear D. The V end was cut by 2 bases, the J end by 6 bases, with 4 bases between. The CDR3 has 12 amino acids. From germline, CDR1 is SGHTA and CDR2 FQGNSA. The CDR3: CASSLFSGELFF. The CDR3 DNA reads TGTGCCAGCAGCTTATTTTCCGGGGAGCTGTTTTTT.

In its sample, this clonotype was seen a few times. The J gene is TRBJ1-5, the V gene TRBV5-4, with D perhaps TRBD1 (5 bases). The germline CDR1 and CDR2 sequences are SGHNT and YYREEE (reference sequence). The CDR3 has 15 amino acids. Between the trimmed V and J ends, which lost 4 bases and 0 bases, there was a span of 11 bases. The CDR3 sequence: CASSQTADSNQPQHF. The CDR3 nucleotides are TGTGCCAGCAGCCAGACAGCCGATAGCAATCAGCCCCAGCATTTT.

This clonotype was counted only a few times. The chain has TRBV20-1 and TRBJ2-3, with D possibly being TRBD2 (7 bases). This CDR3 is built from 16 residues. Germline V gene data show CDR1 as DFQATT and CDR2 as SNEGSKA (reference sequence). V shed 6 bases and J shed 3 bases, with 22 bases lying between them. Here the CDR3 reads CSARRRGGGETDTQYF. CDR3 in DNA: TGCAGTGCCCGCCGTAGGGGGGGGGGCGAAACAGATACGCAGTATTTT.

This clonotype was seen more than once but under ten times. The chain joins TRBV4-1 to TRBJ1-1, with 12 bases lining up with TRBD1. The CDR3 covers 17 residues. Germline CDR1 is MGHRA and CDR2 is YSYEKL. V lost 0 bases to trimming and J lost 8 bases; unmatched junction nucleotides: 10. The CDR3: CASSQEEPGTGGTEAFF. DNA for the CDR3: TGCGCCAGCAGCCAAGAAGAGCCTGGGACAGGGGGCACGGAAGCTTTCTTT.

This clonotype was detected ten times or more. The chain couples TRBV29-1 to TRBJ1-1; D not resolved. V dropped 3 bases and J dropped 1 base, with 12 bases sitting between them. The CDR3 has 14 residues. CDR1 and CDR2 from the germline V gene are SQVTM and ANQGSEA. The chain's CDR3 is CSVEIGMENTEAFF. The CDR3, as DNA: TGCAGCGTTGAGATAGGGATGGAGAACACTGAAGCTTTCTTT. The variable domain in full, with the rest retrieved from reference TRBV29-1 and TRBJ1-1, is SAVISQKPSRDICQRGTSLTIQCQVDSQVTMMFWYRQQPGQSLTLIATANQGSEATYESGFVIDKFPISRPNLTFSTLTVSNMSPEDSSIYLCSVEIGMENTEAFFGQGTRLTVV.

This clonotype was detected a few times. CDR3 sequence reads: CASSQKPGRGNTQYF. CDR3 DNA: TGTGCCAGCAGCCAAAAGCCTGGCAGGGGAAATACGCAGTATTTT. The chain has TRBV14 and TRBJ2-3; D possibly corresponds to TRBD1 (6 bases). Looked up from germline, CDR1 is SGHDN and CDR2 is FVKESK. V was cut by 2 bases and J by 7 bases, with 16 bases left in between. The CDR3 contains 15 residues.

The chain uses TRBV6-2 or TRBV6-3 and TRBJ2-7; D may be TRBD2 (6 bases). Looked up from germline, CDR1 is MNHEY and CDR2 is SVGEGT. Trimming pared 8 bases from V and 3 bases from J, leaving 14 bases between. The CDR3 is 13 residues long. The CDR3 region has the DNA TGTGCCAGCTGGGGGGAACGGGGCTACGAGCAGTACTTC. This codes for CASWGERGYEQYF.